One and the same sample provided the 32 T cell receptor beta chains below, sequenced in a study of cytotoxic CD8 clonotypes in ibrutinib-treated CLL. Using immunoSEQ multiplex PCR, the repertoire was profiled, and TCRdb retains in-frame clones only, with some absent. The sample has roughly 330,000 clones, over 55% seen once; the top ten hold 5% to 6.5%. The starting material was PBMCs, obtained after 36 months of ibrutinib treatment. These receptors all stem from a human donor with chronic lymphocytic leukemia.

This chain uses TRBV11-2 with TRBJ2-5; the D gene is possibly TRBD1 (6 bases). The CDR3 has 14 amino acids. Trimming pared 2 bases from V and 5 bases from J, leaving 12 bases between. From germline, CDR1 is SGHAT and CDR2 FQNNGV. For the CDR3, the DNA is TGTGCCAGCAGCTTATATGCAAGGGGGGAGACCCAGTACTTC. Its protein product is CASSLYARGETQYF.

Comment on this clone: This may come from a read error, since a much larger clone is one base off. The gene calls are TRBV4-1 and TRBJ1-1, with D perhaps matching TRBD1 (6 bases). Looked up from germline, CDR1 is MGHRA and CDR2 is YSYEKL. Trimming removed 5 bases from V and 0 bases from J, with 7 bases in between. The CDR3 runs 13 residues. DNA for the CDR3: TGCGCCAGCAGCTGGACAGTGAACACTGAAGCTTTCTTT. Translation: CASSWTVNTEAFF.

The V and J genes are TRBV18 and TRBJ2-7; TRBD2 matches 11 bases. CDR3 length equals 14 residues. Germline CDR1 reads KGHSH; CDR2 reads LQKENI. V lost 5 bases and J lost 4; bases outside the gene matches: 4. This CDR3 is CASSYSGGEYEQYF. The CDR3 nucleotides are TGTGCCAGCTCATATAGCGGGGGGGAGTACGAGCAGTACTTC.

This clone was detected a few times. V is TRBV18 and J is TRBJ2-3, with 13 bases matching TRBD2. CDR1 is KGHSH and CDR2 is LQKENI in the germline V gene. V was pared by 6 bases and J by 5 bases, with 8 bases of the junction left unmatched. The length of the CDR3 is 16 residues. DNA of the CDR3: TGTGCCAGCTCCCCTGGGACTAGCGGGGTTCGAGATACGCAGTATTTT. Translated, it gives CASSPGTSGVRDTQYF.

The rearrangement links TRBV6-4 to TRBJ2-3; 7 bases are a match to TRBD2. Germline CDR1 is MRHNA and CDR2 is SNTAGT. The CDR3 runs to 14 residues. The V segment lost 3 bases and the J segment 4 bases; nucleotides outside the gene matches: 4. CDR3 bases: TGTGCCAGCAGTGAATTTGGACTAGCAGATACGCAGTATTTT. Its protein product is CASSEFGLADTQYF.

This chain connects TRBV7-6 to TRBJ1-6; maybe TRBD1 (6 bases). The CDR3 runs 14 residues. V lost 5 bases to trimming and J lost 6 bases, with 11 bases between them. Germline CDR1 and CDR2: SGHVS and FNYEAQ. DNA of the CDR3: TGTGCCAGCAGCAGGACAGCGAGTAATTCACCCCTCCACTTT. This sequence encodes CASSRTASNSPLHF.

The CDR3 here is CASSFSGGNYEQFF. The CDR3 bases are TGTGCCAGCAGCTTTAGCGGGGGGAATTATGAGCAGTTCTTC. The chain joins TRBV7-9 to TRBJ2-1, with 10 bases that match TRBD2. Germline CDR1 SEHNR, CDR2 FQNEAQ (reference sequence). J lost 8 bases, V lost 3 bases, and 4 bases had no gene match. The CDR3 is made up of 14 amino acids.

The chain links TRBV28 to TRBJ1-1; the match to TRBD1 covers 7 bases. The ends lost 6 bases at V and 5 bases at J; junction bases unmatched: 12. This CDR3 has 15 residues. The V gene's germline CDR1 is MDHEN and CDR2 SYDVKM. The CDR3 DNA follows: TGTGCCAGCAGACCACAGGGGCAGAGGAGGACTGAAGCTTTCTTT. Its translation: CASRPQGQRRTEAFF.

V and J are TRBV27 and TRBJ1-5; D is ambiguous. CDR1 and CDR2 (germline): MNHEY, SMNVEV (reference sequence). The length of the CDR3 is 10 residues. The ends were cut back, 8 bases at V and 9 bases at J, with 8 bases in the middle. As DNA, the CDR3 is TGTGCCAGCGGGGTGTGGCCCCAGCATTTT. It translates to CASGVWPQHF.

The V gene is TRBV19, the J gene TRBJ1-6; D call uncertain. From germline, CDR1 is LNHDA and CDR2 SQIVND (reference sequence). The CDR3 is 14 residues long. The V gene lost 5 bases and the J gene lost 10 bases, with 15 bases spanning the gap. CDR3 amino acids: CASSRGPSGSPLHF. In DNA form, the CDR3 reads TGTGCCAGTAGTCGCGGTCCGTCGGGGTCACCCCTCCACTTT. The complete variable domain, with remaining parts taken from reference TRBV19 and TRBJ1-6, reads DGGITQSPKYLFRKEGQNVTLSCEQNLNHDAMYWYRQDPGQGLRLIYYSQIVNDFQKGDIAEGYSVSREKKESFPLTVTSAQKNPTAFYLCASSRGPSGSPLHFGNGTRLTVT.

The sample holds a few counts of this clone. The CDR3 loop is CASSQEGLAGYNEQFF. DNA for the CDR3: TGCGCCAGCAGCCAGGAGGGACTAGCGGGGTACAATGAGCAGTTCTTC. The V call is TRBV5-1, the J call TRBJ2-1, with 13 positions matching TRBD2. Germline assignment: CDR1 SGHRS and CDR2 YFSETQ. This CDR3 is built from 16 residues. Germline trimming cut 4 bases from V and 4 bases from J; bases unmatched to any gene: 5.

The rearrangement joins TRBV5-6 to TRBJ2-3; D may be TRBD2 (6 bases). Trimming took 6 bases from V and 3 from J, leaving 17 bases between them. Germline values: CDR1 SGHDT, CDR2 YYEEEE. The CDR3 covers 15 residues. The chain's CDR3 is CASTSASVMTDTQYF. The CDR3, as DNA: TGTGCCAGCACCTCGGCTAGCGTAATGACAGATACGCAGTATTTT.

This clone has just a few counts. The chain links TRBV25-1 to TRBJ2-1; D gene ambiguous. V shed 4 bases and J shed 11 bases, with 12 bases lying between them. This CDR3 contains 12 residues. Germline CDR1 reads MGHDK; CDR2 reads SYGVNS. The CDR3 DNA reads as TGTGCCAGCAGTGGAAAGAACGTAAAGCAGTTCTTC. Its translation is CASSGKNVKQFF.

V usage is TRBV2 and J usage is TRBJ2-3; unclear D gene. The V gene lost 8 bases and the J gene lost 4 bases, with 10 bases spanning the gap. The CDR3 runs to 12 residues. The germline V gene has CDR1 SNHLY and CDR2 FYNNEI. The CDR3 DNA follows: TGTGCCAGCGGTGTCGAAGCAGATACGCAGTATTTT. It specifies CASGVEADTQYF.

The chain recombines TRBV2 with TRBJ1-6; TRBD1 aligns across 10 bases. V shed 6 bases and J 7 bases; nucleotides not matched to a gene: 6. The CDR3 spans 15 residues. Germline CDR1 and CDR2: SNHLY and FYNNEI. CDR3 nucleotide sequence: TGTGCCAGCAGGACAGGGGGCTTCAACAATTCACCCCTCCACTTT. It codes for CASRTGGFNNSPLHF.

This chain joins TRBV29-1 and TRBJ2-1, with 12 bases lining up with TRBD2. This CDR3 comprises 19 residues. The germline V gene has CDR1 SQVTM and CDR2 ANQGSEA. J gave up 4 bases and V 5 bases, and 18 bases lay outside the gene matches. In DNA form, the CDR3 reads TGCAGCGTTTCTTCCGGTCAGGCAACTAGCGGGAGGAGGTACAATGAGCAGTTCTTC. This gives the protein CSVSSGQATSGRRYNEQFF.

J is TRBJ1-1 and V is TRBV5-1, with D unresolved. This CDR3 is built from 13 residues. Trimming shortened V by 4 bases and J by 6 bases, and 13 bases separated the two germline ends. Germline V CDR1 and CDR2: SGHRS, YFSETQ. CDR3 sequence: CASSQGRAAEAFF. The CDR3 bases are TGCGCCAGCAGCCAAGGACGAGCCGCTGAAGCTTTCTTT.

This sequence joins TRBV13 and TRBJ1-2, with 7 bases aligning to TRBD1. The germline gives CDR1 PRHDT, CDR2 FYEKMQ (reference sequence). The V gene end was trimmed by 6 bases and the J gene end by 8 bases; junction bases not matched to a gene: 9. The CDR3 consists of 13 residues. The CDR3 DNA reads as TGTGCCAGCAGTCCACGACAGGGAGGCGGCTACACCTTC. Protein sequence: CASSPRQGGGYTF.

The genes are TRBV27 and TRBJ1-2; 8 positions agree with TRBD1. The CDR3 covers 15 residues. V shed 6 bases, J shed 7 bases, and the junction held 13 bases outside the gene matches. Looked up from germline, CDR1 is MNHEY and CDR2 is SMNVEV (reference sequence). Written as DNA, the CDR3 is TGTGCCAGCAGCCCCCGACCTGGACAGGGTGGTGGCTACACCTTC. Amino acid sequence: CASSPRPGQGGGYTF.

The CDR3 reads CASKAGGGYEQYF. The CDR3 coding sequence is TGTGCCAGCAAGGCGGGAGGGGGCTACGAGCAGTACTTC. V usage is TRBV6-5 and J usage is TRBJ2-7; 9 bases agree with TRBD2. The CDR3 runs to 13 residues. The germline gives CDR1 MNHEY, CDR2 SVGAGI. V was pared by 7 bases and J by 3 bases, with 4 bases of the junction left unmatched.

In its sample, this clone was seen a few times. This chain links TRBV7-8 with TRBJ2-7, with D perhaps matching TRBD2 (5 bases). This CDR3 has 13 residues. Germline assignment: CDR1 SGHVS and CDR2 FQNEAQ. The V and J ends lost 4 bases and 5 bases respectively, with 12 bases between them. CDR3 residues: CASSSYLGDEQYF. Written as DNA, the CDR3 is TGTGCCAGCAGCTCCTACCTGGGAGACGAGCAGTACTTC.

The gene calls are TRBV19 and TRBJ2-1; tentatively, D is TRBD1 (7 bases). The CDR3 contains 13 residues. Germline V lookup: CDR1 LNHDA, CDR2 SQIVND (reference sequence). V lost 5 bases and J 7 bases, leaving 12 bases between the germline ends. The CDR3 DNA reads as TGTGCCAGTAGTTTTGCAGGGGGGAATGAGCAGTTCTTC. Its protein product is CASSFAGGNEQFF.

This chain joins TRBV9 and TRBJ1-2, with TRBD1 as a possible D gene (6 bases). Germline loops: CDR1 SGDLS, CDR2 YYNGEE. Trimming removed 1 base at V and 4 bases at J, with 14 bases between. CDR3 length: 15 residues. CDR3 protein: CASSVHPGEFYGYTF. The CDR3 bases are TGTGCCAGCAGCGTACATCCAGGGGAGTTCTATGGCTACACCTTC.

Concerning this clone: The DNA is left out, because the CDR3 cannot be placed on it with certainty; the CDR3 is given as TCRdb lists it. CDR3 in amino acids: CASTTLVGQGAVGANVLTF. J is TRBJ2-6 and V is TRBV21-1; the table names TRBD1, a call not compared with the DNA. TRBV21-1 is termed a pseudogene. The length of the CDR3 is 19 amino acids, counting both ends.

The chain employs TRBV2 and TRBJ2-5; 7 bases align to TRBD1. Unmatched junction bases numbered 7, after V lost 4 bases and J lost 5 bases. In germline, CDR1 is SNHLY, CDR2 FYNNEI. The CDR3 runs 14 residues. CDR3: CASSAPTGEETQYF. CDR3 coding DNA: TGTGCCAGCAGTGCCCCCACAGGGGAGGAGACCCAGTACTTC.

V gene TRBV5-6 combines with J gene TRBJ2-5, with TRBD1 identical over 12 bases. Per the germline V gene, CDR1 is SGHDT and CDR2 is YYEEEE. The CDR3 is 17 amino acids. Trimming removed 0 bases from V and 4 bases from J; junction bases left unmatched: 7. The CDR3 sequence is CASSLATGTGGAETQYF. The CDR3 DNA follows: TGTGCCAGCAGCTTGGCTACCGGGACAGGGGGCGCAGAGACCCAGTACTTC.

This clone turned up a few times. The V and J genes are TRBV18 and TRBJ1-2, with 11 nucleotides matching TRBD1. The CDR3 has 15 residues. After removal of 2 bases from V and 3 bases from J, the junction contained 2 bases not matched to a gene. Germline CDR1 KGHSH, CDR2 LQKENI. The CDR3: CASSPGTGGYYGYTF. The CDR3 DNA reads as TGTGCCAGCTCACCAGGGACAGGGGGTTACTATGGCTACACCTTC.

The chain couples TRBV7-9 to TRBJ1-3; D ambiguous. Trimming stripped 1 base from V and 3 bases from J, with 7 bases between. The CDR3 has 14 amino acids. Germline V gives CDR1 SEHNR, CDR2 FQNEAQ (reference sequence). CDR3 region: CASSLGEGGNTIYF. DNA for the CDR3: TGTGCCAGCAGCTTAGGAGAAGGTGGAAACACCATATATTTT.

The rearrangement joins TRBV14 to TRBJ2-7; tentatively, D is TRBD2 (5 bases). The CDR3 has 15 residues. From germline, CDR1 is SGHDN and CDR2 FVKESK. Trimming left V 6 bases short and J 2 bases short, with 17 bases between. The CDR3 is CASSHRAGGPYEQYF. The CDR3 DNA reads TGTGCCAGCAGTCATCGGGCGGGCGGGCCCTACGAGCAGTACTTC.

The V and J genes are TRBV25-1 and TRBJ2-3; D is unclear. Germline CDR1 and CDR2: MGHDK and SYGVNS. The CDR3 contains 15 residues. The V end was cut by 3 bases, the J end by 0 bases, with 10 bases between. The CDR3 DNA reads as TGTGCCAGCAGTGAGCTCTCGACGAGCACAGATACGCAGTATTTT. Translated: CASSELSTSTDTQYF.

The sample holds a few counts of this clone. The V gene is TRBV10-2, the J gene TRBJ2-7; 13 bases are a match to TRBD2. The CDR3 has 14 amino acids. The V and J ends lost 6 bases and 6 bases, in that order; junction bases with no gene match: 5. The germline CDR1 and CDR2 sequences are WSHSY and SAAADI. CDR3 nucleotide sequence: TGCGCCAGCAGCACTAGCGGGGGGGCCCTCGAGCAGTACTTC. Protein sequence: CASSTSGGALEQYF.

In regard to this clone: Distinct nucleotide sequences in the sample also encode this CDR3. The chain couples TRBV15 to TRBJ2-5, with TRBD2 matching 11 bases. The CDR3 spans 15 residues. Trimming took 3 bases from V and 3 from J; bases not matched to a gene: 3. CDR1 is LNHNV and CDR2 is YYDKDF in the germline V gene (reference sequence). The CDR3 sequence: CATSSGLAGKETQYF. The DNA for the CDR3 is TGTGCCACCAGCAGCGGACTAGCGGGCAAAGAGACCCAGTACTTC.